This TCR beta chain was retrieved from a study of cytomegalovirus exposure and HLA in healthy donors. For the study at large: Early released data had 65 million to 100 million unique TCRs, all coming from HLA-typed donors.

In the case of this clone: Its target is not known.

There are 14 residues in the CDR3. Germline V CDR1 and CDR2: SGHKS, YYEKEE (reference sequence). J lost 2 bases, V lost 5 bases, and 5 bases had no gene match. Researchers ran the PCR with 60 Vbeta and 13 Jbeta primers. Clones were sequenced by immunoSEQ multiplex PCR, and TCRdb holds only the in-frame ones, with some missing. This sample has 120,000 or so clones, with 80% found just once. The study, taken as a whole, reports: Earlier analysis yielded a pattern in which most TCR beta V segments were productive about 90% or about 30% of the time. HLA alleles were associated with around 17,000 TCR beta sequences in a later analysis at 0.05 false discovery rate. By HLA locus, TCR association rates varied in a later analysis, with DRB1 showing the most and HLA-C the fewest.

The sequenced material came from PBMCs. This receptor was taken from a man younger than 45 in good health and CMV-seronegative. V is TRBV5-5 and J is TRBJ2-5, with TRBD2 identical over 8 bases. CDR3 residues: CASRPGLVQETQYF. The CDR3 DNA reads TGTGCCAGCAGGCCGGGACTAGTACAAGAGACCCAGTACTTC.